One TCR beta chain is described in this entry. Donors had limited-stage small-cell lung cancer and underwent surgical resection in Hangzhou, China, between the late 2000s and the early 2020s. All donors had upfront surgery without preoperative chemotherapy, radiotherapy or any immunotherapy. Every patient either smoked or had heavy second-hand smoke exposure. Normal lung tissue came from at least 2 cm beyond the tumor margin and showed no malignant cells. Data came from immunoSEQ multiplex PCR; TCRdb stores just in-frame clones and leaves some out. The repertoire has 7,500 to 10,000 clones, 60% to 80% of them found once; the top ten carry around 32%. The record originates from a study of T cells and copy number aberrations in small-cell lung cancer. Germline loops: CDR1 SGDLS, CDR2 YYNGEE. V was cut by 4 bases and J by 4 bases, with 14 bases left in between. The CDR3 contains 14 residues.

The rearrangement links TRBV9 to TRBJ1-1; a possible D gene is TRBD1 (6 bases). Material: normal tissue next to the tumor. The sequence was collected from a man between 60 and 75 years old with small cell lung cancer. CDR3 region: CASSRTEGGTEAFF. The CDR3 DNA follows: TGTGCCAGCAGCAGAACCGAAGGGGGCACTGAAGCTTTCTTT.